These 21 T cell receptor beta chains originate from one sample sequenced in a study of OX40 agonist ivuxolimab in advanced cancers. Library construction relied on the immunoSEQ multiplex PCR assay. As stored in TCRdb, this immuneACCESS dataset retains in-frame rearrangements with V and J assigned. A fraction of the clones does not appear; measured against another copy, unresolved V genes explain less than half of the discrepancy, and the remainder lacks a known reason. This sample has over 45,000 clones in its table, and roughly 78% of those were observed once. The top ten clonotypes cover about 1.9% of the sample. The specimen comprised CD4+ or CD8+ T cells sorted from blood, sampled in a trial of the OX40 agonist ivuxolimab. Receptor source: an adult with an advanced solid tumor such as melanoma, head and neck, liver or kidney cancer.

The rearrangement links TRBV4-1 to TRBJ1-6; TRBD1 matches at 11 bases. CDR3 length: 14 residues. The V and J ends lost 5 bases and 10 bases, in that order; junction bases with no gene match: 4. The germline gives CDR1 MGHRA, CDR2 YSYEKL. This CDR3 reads CASSNRDRGSPLHF. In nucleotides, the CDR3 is TGCGCCAGCAGCAACCGGGACAGGGGGTCACCCCTCCACTTT.

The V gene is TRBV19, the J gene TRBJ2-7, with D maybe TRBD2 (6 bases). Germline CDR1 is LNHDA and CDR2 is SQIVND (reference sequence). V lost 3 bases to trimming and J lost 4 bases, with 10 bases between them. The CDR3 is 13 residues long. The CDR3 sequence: CASSMVSGYEQYF. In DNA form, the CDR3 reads TGTGCCAGTAGTATGGTTAGCGGATACGAGCAGTACTTC.

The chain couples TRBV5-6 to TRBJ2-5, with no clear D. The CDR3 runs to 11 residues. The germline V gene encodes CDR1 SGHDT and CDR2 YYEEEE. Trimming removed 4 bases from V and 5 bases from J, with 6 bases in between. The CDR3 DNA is TGTGCCAGCAGCCGTCAGGAGACCCAGTACTTC. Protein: CASSRQETQYF.

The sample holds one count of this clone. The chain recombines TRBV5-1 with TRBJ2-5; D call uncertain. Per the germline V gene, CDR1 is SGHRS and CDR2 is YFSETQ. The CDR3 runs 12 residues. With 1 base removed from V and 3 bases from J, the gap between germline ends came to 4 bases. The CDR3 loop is CASSLPEETQYF. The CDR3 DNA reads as TGCGCCAGCAGCTTGCCAGAAGAGACCCAGTACTTC.

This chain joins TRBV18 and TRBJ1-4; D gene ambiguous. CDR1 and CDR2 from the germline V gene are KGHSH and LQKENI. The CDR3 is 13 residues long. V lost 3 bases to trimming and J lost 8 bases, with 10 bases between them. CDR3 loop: CASSPRQEEKLFF. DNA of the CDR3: TGTGCCAGCTCACCTCGGCAGGAGGAAAAACTGTTTTTT.

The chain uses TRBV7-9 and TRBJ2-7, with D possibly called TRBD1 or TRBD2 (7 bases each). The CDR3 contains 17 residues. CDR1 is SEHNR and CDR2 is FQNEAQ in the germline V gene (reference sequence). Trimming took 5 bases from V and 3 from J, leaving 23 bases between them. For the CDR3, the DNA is TGTGCCAGCAGCCCCCGGGGGGACAGTCTACTTATCTACGAGCAGTACTTC. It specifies CASSPRGDSLLIYEQYF. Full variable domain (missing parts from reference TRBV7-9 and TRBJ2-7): DTGVSQNPRHKITKRGQNVTFRCDPISEHNRLYWYRQTLGQGPEFLTYFQNEAQLEKSRLLSDRFSAERPKGSFSTLEIQRTEQGDSAMYLCASSPRGDSLLIYEQYFGPGTRLTVT.

Written as DNA, the CDR3 is TGCGCCAGCAGCGAGGACGGGAACTCCTACAATGAGCAGTTCTTC. This translates into CASSEDGNSYNEQFF. The V and J genes are TRBV5-1 and TRBJ2-1, with a tentative D call TRBD2 (5 bases). The CDR3 contains 15 residues. The germline V gene has CDR1 SGHRS and CDR2 YFSETQ. The V end lost 4 bases, the J end lost 0 bases, and 11 bases lay between the germline ends. Variable domain in full (rest from reference TRBV5-1 and TRBJ2-1): KAGVTQTPRYLIKTRGQQVTLSCSPISGHRSVSWYQQTPGQGLQFLFEYFSETQRNKGNFPGRFSGRQFSNSRSEMNVSTLELGDSALYLCASSEDGNSYNEQFFGPGTRLTVL.

CDR3 DNA: TGTGCCAGCAGTTCGACCCGAAACACTGAAGCTTTCTTT. As protein: CASSSTRNTEAFF. This chain connects TRBV11-2 to TRBJ1-1; D not resolved. The V and J ends lost 6 bases and 2 bases respectively, with 10 bases between them. Germline V gene data show CDR1 as SGHAT and CDR2 as FQNNGV. The CDR3 has 13 residues.

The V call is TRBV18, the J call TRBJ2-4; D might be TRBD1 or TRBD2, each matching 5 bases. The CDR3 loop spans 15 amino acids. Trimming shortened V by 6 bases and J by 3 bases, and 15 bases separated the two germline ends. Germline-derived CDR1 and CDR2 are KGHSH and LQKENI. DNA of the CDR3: TGTGCCAGCTCCCCTCTCGCGAGGGGCAAAAACATTCAGTACTTC. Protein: CASSPLARGKNIQYF.

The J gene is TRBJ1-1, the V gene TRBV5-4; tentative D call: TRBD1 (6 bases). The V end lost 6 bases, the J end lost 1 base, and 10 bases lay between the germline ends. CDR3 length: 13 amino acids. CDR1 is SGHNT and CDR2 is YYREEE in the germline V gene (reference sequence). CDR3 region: CASTRGQNTEAFF. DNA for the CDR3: TGTGCCAGCACCAGGGGCCAGAACACTGAAGCTTTCTTT.

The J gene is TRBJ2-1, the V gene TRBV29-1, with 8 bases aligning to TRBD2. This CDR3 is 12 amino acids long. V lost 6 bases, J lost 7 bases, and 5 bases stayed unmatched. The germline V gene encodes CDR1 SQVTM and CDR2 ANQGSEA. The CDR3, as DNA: TGCAGCGTAAGACGGGAGGGAAATGAGCAGTTCTTC. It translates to CSVRREGNEQFF.

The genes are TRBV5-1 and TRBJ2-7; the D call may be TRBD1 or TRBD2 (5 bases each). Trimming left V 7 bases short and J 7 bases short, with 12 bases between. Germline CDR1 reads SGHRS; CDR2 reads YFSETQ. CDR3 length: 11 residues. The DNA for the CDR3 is TGCGCCAGCCAAGAGGGGAGAGAGCAGTACTTC. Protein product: CASQEGREQYF.

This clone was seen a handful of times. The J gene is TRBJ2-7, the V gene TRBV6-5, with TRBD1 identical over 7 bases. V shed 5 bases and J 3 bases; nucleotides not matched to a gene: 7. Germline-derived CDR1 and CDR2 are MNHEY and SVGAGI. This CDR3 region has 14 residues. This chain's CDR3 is CASSKPGQNYEQYF. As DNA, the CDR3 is TGTGCCAGCAGTAAGCCGGGACAGAACTACGAGCAGTACTTC.

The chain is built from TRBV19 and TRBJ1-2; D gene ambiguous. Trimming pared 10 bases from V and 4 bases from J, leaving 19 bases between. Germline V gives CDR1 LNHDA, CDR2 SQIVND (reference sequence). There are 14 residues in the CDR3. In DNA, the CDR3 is TGTGCCACTCAAGGGCGGATCACGGGCTATGGCTACACCTTC. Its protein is CATQGRITGYGYTF.

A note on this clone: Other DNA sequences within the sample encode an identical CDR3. The chain's CDR3 is CAISELFGTGAYNQPQHF. CDR3 in DNA: TGTGCCATCAGTGAGTTATTCGGGACAGGGGCTTACAATCAGCCCCAGCATTTT. This chain connects TRBV10-3 to TRBJ1-5, with 10 bases identical to TRBD1. V shed 1 base and J 3 bases; nucleotides not matched to a gene: 9. Germline assignment: CDR1 ENHRY and CDR2 SYGVKD. CDR3 length: 18 amino acids.

In DNA, the CDR3 is TGTGCCAGCAGCTTGCACAGACTAGGCGGAGAGACCCAGTACTTC. Residues: CASSLHRLGGETQYF. The chain carries TRBV5-6 and TRBJ2-5, with a weak D call TRBD2 (6 bases). The V end lost 1 base, the J end lost 4 bases, and 14 bases lay between the germline ends. The length of the CDR3 is 15 residues. The germline V gene has CDR1 SGHDT and CDR2 YYEEEE.

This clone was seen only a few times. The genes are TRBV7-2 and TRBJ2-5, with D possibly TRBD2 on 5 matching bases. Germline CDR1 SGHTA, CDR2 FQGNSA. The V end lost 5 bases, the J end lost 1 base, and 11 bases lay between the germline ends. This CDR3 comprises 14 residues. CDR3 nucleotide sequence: TGTGCCAGCAGCCTCCTGAGGGTCCAAGAGACCCAGTACTTC. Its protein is CASSLLRVQETQYF.

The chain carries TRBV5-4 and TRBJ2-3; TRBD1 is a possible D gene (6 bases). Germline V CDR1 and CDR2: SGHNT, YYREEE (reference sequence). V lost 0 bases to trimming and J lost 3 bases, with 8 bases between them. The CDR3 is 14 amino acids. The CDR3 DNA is TGTGCCAGCAGCTTGGCGGGGACAACAGATACGCAGTATTTT. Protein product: CASSLAGTTDTQYF. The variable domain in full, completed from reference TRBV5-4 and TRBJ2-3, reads ETGVTQSPTHLIKTRGQQVTLRCSSQSGHNTVSWYQQALGQGPQFIFQYYREEENGRGNFPPRFSGLQFPNYSSELNVNALELDDSALYLCASSLAGTTDTQYFGPGTRLTVL.

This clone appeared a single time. CDR3 sequence reads: CASIDRTFYGYTF. The CDR3 coding sequence is TGTGCCAGTATTGACAGGACTTTCTATGGCTACACCTTC. This chain joins TRBV19 and TRBJ1-2; weak D call: TRBD1 (6 bases). The V and J ends lost 7 bases and 4 bases respectively, with 13 bases between them. The CDR3 spans 13 residues. Germline V lookup: CDR1 LNHDA, CDR2 SQIVND (reference sequence).

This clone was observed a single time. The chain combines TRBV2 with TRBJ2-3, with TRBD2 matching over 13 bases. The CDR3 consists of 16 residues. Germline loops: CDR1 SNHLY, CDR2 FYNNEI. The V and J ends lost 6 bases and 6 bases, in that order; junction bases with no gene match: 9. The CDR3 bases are TGTGCCAGCAGCTCCGGACTAGCGGGAGCCGGGGATACGCAGTATTTT. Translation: CASSSGLAGAGDTQYF.

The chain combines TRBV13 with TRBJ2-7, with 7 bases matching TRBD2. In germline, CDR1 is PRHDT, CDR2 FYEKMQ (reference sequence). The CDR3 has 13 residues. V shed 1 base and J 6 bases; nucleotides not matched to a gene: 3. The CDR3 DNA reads TGTGCCAGCAGCTTAGTACTAGCGAGCGAGCAGTACTTC. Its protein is CASSLVLASEQYF.